The 2 T cell receptor beta chains below all came from one sample that was sequenced in a study of cytomegalovirus exposure and HLA in healthy donors. The PCR made use of 60 Vbeta and 13 Jbeta primers. Produced via immunoSEQ multiplex PCR; TCRdb's table is partial and in-frame only. The data show about 93,000 clones, 65% to 85% seen once. Specimen: PBMCs. The receptors originated from a man aged 50 to 60 in good health and CMV-seronegative.

V and J are TRBV28 and TRBJ2-2, with D unclear. Germline V gene lookup returns CDR1 MDHEN and CDR2 SYDVKM. There are 14 residues in the CDR3. V dropped 8 bases and J dropped 0 bases, with 10 bases sitting between them. The CDR3 nucleotides are TGTGCCAGCCTAAACCCTGCGAACACCGGGGAGCTGTTTTTT. Its protein product is CASLNPANTGELFF. The full variable domain, in which reference TRBV28 and TRBJ2-2 provide the parts outside the CDR3, is DVKVTQSSRYLVKRTGEKVFLECVQDMDHENMFWYRQDPGLGLRLIYFSYDVKMKEKGDIPEGYSVSREKKERFSLILESASTNQTSMYLCASLNPANTGELFFGEGSRLTVL.

The chain couples TRBV7-2 to TRBJ1-2; TRBD1 is a possible D gene (6 bases). Between the trimmed V and J ends, which lost 5 bases and 4 bases, there was a span of 20 bases. Germline lookup yields CDR1 SGHTA and CDR2 FQGNSA. CDR3 length: 16 residues. CDR3 sequence: CASSVNRDTTLYGYTF. In DNA form, the CDR3 reads TGTGCCAGCAGCGTAAACCGGGACACCACCCTCTATGGCTACACCTTC.